These 7 T cell receptor beta chains came from one sample sequenced in a study of T-cell memory formation after mild COVID-19. Each CDR3 protein gets one entry after TCRdb re-called the 5' RACE reads with MiXCR. The table has about 470,000 distinct CDR3 sequences, about 20% seen once. Sequencing was performed on PBMCs or a T cell subset sorted from them (not recorded which). These receptors were obtained from an adult woman who had mild COVID-19 (a few samples of this study predate the infection). Cell type and time point are not known.

The V and J genes are TRBV29-1 and TRBJ2-7; perhaps TRBD2 as D (5 bases). This CDR3 is 12 amino acids long. Germline CDR1 reads SQVTM; CDR2 reads ANQGSEA. V gave up 1 base and J gave up 6 bases, with 10 bases separating them. The CDR3: CSVEGLRAEQYF. The CDR3 DNA is TGCAGCGTTGAAGGCCTGCGGGCCGAGCAGTACTTC.

The genes are TRBV19 and TRBJ2-5; TRBD1 or TRBD2 may be the D gene (5 bases each). Germline-derived CDR1 and CDR2 are LNHDA and SQIVND (reference sequence). CDR3 size: 14 residues. Trimming stripped 7 bases from V and 2 bases from J, with 14 bases between. CDR3 DNA: TGTGCCAGTAAGACGGGACCGCAACAAGAGACCCAGTACTTC. Protein product: CASKTGPQQETQYF.

This clonotype was observed a handful of times. The V gene is TRBV9, the J gene TRBJ2-7, with 12 bases aligning to TRBD2. The CDR3 covers 15 residues. The junction had 4 bases not matched to a gene; V was cut back by 0 bases and J by 6 bases. The germline gives CDR1 SGDLS, CDR2 YYNGEE. The CDR3: CASSVEASGRVEQYF. CDR3 in DNA: TGTGCCAGCAGCGTAGAGGCTAGCGGGAGGGTCGAGCAGTACTTC.

This clonotype rates as medium-sized. V gene TRBV2 combines with J gene TRBJ2-3; D gene ambiguous. The CDR3 runs 14 residues. V dropped 8 bases and J dropped 5 bases, with 17 bases sitting between them. Germline CDR1 and CDR2: SNHLY and FYNNEI. DNA for the CDR3: TGTGCCAGCCTCCGAACACCCTCCGGAGATACGCAGTATTTT. Protein product: CASLRTPSGDTQYF.

This clonotype appeared a few times. This chain connects TRBV20-1 to TRBJ1-4, with no clear D. This CDR3 is 11 amino acids long. Per germline, CDR1 DFQATT and CDR2 SNEGSKA (reference sequence). V was pared by 4 bases and J by 5 bases, with 5 bases between. CDR3 region: CSANNNEKLFF. In DNA form, the CDR3 reads TGCAGTGCTAACAACAATGAAAAACTGTTTTTT.

The chain employs TRBV20-1 and TRBJ1-6; TRBD1 matches 12 bases. Per the germline V gene, CDR1 is DFQATT and CDR2 is SNEGSKA (reference sequence). The CDR3 totals 15 residues. The V gene end was trimmed by 6 bases and the J gene end by 9 bases; junction bases not matched to a gene: 9. The CDR3 region has the DNA TGCAGTGCCGCCTGGGGACAGGGGGCAGGTTCACCCCTCCACTTT. This codes for CSAAWGQGAGSPLHF.

The chain recombines TRBV7-2 with TRBJ1-1, with D unclear. The germline V and J ends were trimmed by 3 bases and 11 bases, with 16 bases remaining between them. There are 13 residues in the CDR3. The V gene's germline CDR1 is SGHTA and CDR2 FQGNSA. Here the CDR3 reads CASSFTSIGAAFF. As DNA, the CDR3 is TGTGCCAGCAGCTTCACGTCTATTGGTGCTGCTTTCTTT.